These T cell receptor beta chains were read from a single sample in a study of T cells in Graves' hyperthyroidism and ophthalmopathy. Via MiXCR, TCRdb re-called the multiplex PCR reads, giving one row per CDR3 protein. The repertoire consists of fewer than 650,000 distinct CDR3 sequences, with roughly 14% occurring once and the leading ten covering 4% to 5.5%. Sample: blood. The receptors here all came from a middle-aged woman with Graves' ophthalmopathy. Both conserved end residues are part of each CDR3. Each record gives: CDR3 DNA, CDR3 protein, V gene, J gene, D gene, clone size. D genes are given only for firm matches. Size values are once, few and many counts, or a class for expanded clones, and some rows have none.

DNA: TGTGCCAGCAGCTTAGCCTCTGGGGCCAACGTCCTGACTTTC; CDR3: CASSLASGANVLTF; V: TRBV11-2; J: TRBJ2-6; D: -; size: many
DNA: TGTGCCAGCAGCTTCTATCTCGACCCCTCCTACGAGCAGTACTTC; CDR3: CASSFYLDPSYEQYF; V: TRBV11-2; J: TRBJ2-7; D: -; size: many
DNA: TGTGCCAGCAGTTTATTGGCAGGGGGCAGATCAAAGGATGGCTACACCTTC; CDR3: CASSLLAGGRSKDGYTF; V: TRBV28; J: TRBJ1-2; D: TRBD1; size: few
DNA: TGTGCCAGCAGCCCGCCCGCGGGAGAGACCCAGTACTTC; CDR3: CASSPPAGETQYF; V: TRBV5-6; J: TRBJ2-5; D: -; size: many
DNA: TGTGCTAGCAGCCCCCACGGCCTTAACCAAGAGACCCAGTACTTC; CDR3: CASSPHGLNQETQYF; V: TRBV7-7; J: TRBJ2-5; D: -; size: many
DNA: TGTGCCAGCAGTTCCGCCACCGGGAGGGGCTCCTACGAGCAGTACTTC; CDR3: CASSSATGRGSYEQYF; V: TRBV28; J: TRBJ2-7; D: TRBD2; size: many
DNA: TGCGCCAGCAGCCCGCTCTATTTGTACATTCACTATGGCTACACCTTC; CDR3: CASSPLYLYIHYGYTF; V: TRBV4-1; J: TRBJ1-2; D: -; size: many
DNA: TGCAGCGTCGCGGGACAGGCCGGGGACGAGCAGTACTTC; CDR3: CSVAGQAGDEQYF; V: TRBV29-1; J: TRBJ2-7; D: TRBD1; size: -
DNA: TGCAGTGCTAGGGTCGGCGGGATTACTGATGAGCAGTTCTTC; CDR3: CSARVGGITDEQFF; V: TRBV20-1; J: TRBJ2-1; D: -; size: -
DNA: TGTGCCCACCGACTAGATGGTGAGACCCAGTACTTC; CDR3: CAHRLDGETQYF; V: TRBV30; J: TRBJ2-5; D: -; size: few
DNA: TGTGCCAGCAGTGAAGCTACGAGGGGTTTCTATGGCTACACCTTC; CDR3: CASSEATRGFYGYTF; V: TRBV6-1; J: TRBJ1-2; D: -; size: -
DNA: TGTGCCAGCAGTTCCCTAGGACTAGCGAAAGAGGGGACCCAGTACTTC; CDR3: CASSSLGLAKEGTQYF; V: TRBV28; J: TRBJ2-5; D: TRBD2; size: many
DNA: TGTGCCAGTAGTCTTGGGGAGCGCCATACCTTC; CDR3: CASSLGERHTF; V: TRBV19; J: TRBJ1-2; D: -; size: -
DNA: TGTGCCAGCTCACCACCGGTGGGAGCCGAGCAGTACTTC; CDR3: CASSPPVGAEQYF; V: TRBV6-2/TRBV6-3; J: TRBJ2-7; D: -; size: -
DNA: TGTGCCAGCAACGGGGGGAACACCGGGGAGCTGTTTTTT; CDR3: CASNGGNTGELFF; V: TRBV28; J: TRBJ2-2; D: -; size: few
DNA: TGCAGCGTTGAGGACAGAGCCAGCTCTGGGGCCAACGTCCTGACTTTC; CDR3: CSVEDRASSGANVLTF; V: TRBV29-1; J: TRBJ2-6; D: -; size: many
DNA: TGTGCCAGCAGTTTACCGCAGGGGCCGTACGAGCAGTACTTC; CDR3: CASSLPQGPYEQYF; V: TRBV28; J: TRBJ2-7; D: -; size: many
DNA: TGTGCCTGGAGCAGGGATATACAGGCCACTGAAGCTTTCTTT; CDR3: CAWSRDIQATEAFF; V: TRBV30; J: TRBJ1-1; D: -; size: many
DNA: TGTGCCAGCAGCCCTGGGACGTCGGAGGGAGTCACAGATACGCAGTATTTT; CDR3: CASSPGTSEGVTDTQYF; V: TRBV6-2/TRBV6-3; J: TRBJ2-3; D: -; size: few
DNA: TGTGCCAGCAGCCATCTGGGCCGAGCCTACGAGCAGTACTTC; CDR3: CASSHLGRAYEQYF; V: TRBV3-1; J: TRBJ2-7; D: -; size: -
DNA: TGTGCCAGCAGTCCCGCCGGACAGGGCCGCAACTATGGCTACACCTTC; CDR3: CASSPAGQGRNYGYTF; V: TRBV28; J: TRBJ1-2; D: TRBD1; size: many
DNA: TGTGCCTGGAGTAATACCTTAGCGGGAGGCCTACGCAACGAGCAGTACTTC; CDR3: CAWSNTLAGGLRNEQYF; V: TRBV30; J: TRBJ2-7; D: TRBD2; size: -
DNA: TGCGCCAGCAGCTTGACCGACAGGGGACGGGGTATCGGGGAGCTGTTTTTT; CDR3: CASSLTDRGRGIGELFF; V: TRBV5-1; J: TRBJ2-2; D: TRBD1; size: many
DNA: TGTGCCTGGACCAGGGCCGTGAACACTGAAGCTTTCTTT; CDR3: CAWTRAVNTEAFF; V: TRBV30; J: TRBJ1-1; D: -; size: many
DNA: TGTGCCAGCTCACCATTGGAACCGCCGTCCTACGAGCAGTACTTC; CDR3: CASSPLEPPSYEQYF; V: TRBV18; J: TRBJ2-7; D: -; size: -
DNA: TGTGCCAGCAGTTTCGGGGGAGAGGCCTACGAGCAGTACTTC; CDR3: CASSFGGEAYEQYF; V: TRBV27; J: TRBJ2-7; D: -; size: -
DNA: TGTGCCAGCAGTTACTCCCTGTGGGGCATCTCCTACGAGCAGTACTTC; CDR3: CASSYSLWGISYEQYF; V: TRBV6-2/TRBV6-3; J: TRBJ2-7; D: -; size: many
DNA: TGTGCCAGCAGTTTAAACAGGGGGCGCCCAGAGACCCAGTACTTC; CDR3: CASSLNRGRPETQYF; V: TRBV27; J: TRBJ2-5; D: TRBD1; size: many
DNA: TGTGCCAGCAGTTGGGGTGACTATGGCTACACCTTC; CDR3: CASSWGDYGYTF; V: TRBV28; J: TRBJ1-2; D: -; size: many
DNA: TGTGCCAGCAGTTACTTCGCGGGAGCCAAAAACATTCAGTACTTC; CDR3: CASSYFAGAKNIQYF; V: TRBV6-2/TRBV6-3; J: TRBJ2-4; D: -; size: few
DNA: TGTGCCAGCAGTTACACAGCTAGTAACACTGAAGCTTTCTTT; CDR3: CASSYTASNTEAFF; V: TRBV6-2/TRBV6-3; J: TRBJ1-1; D: -; size: -
DNA: TGTGCCAGCAGCTTAAAACGGGGGGCGAACACCGGGGAGCTGTTTTTT; CDR3: CASSLKRGANTGELFF; V: TRBV7-8; J: TRBJ2-2; D: TRBD2; size: -
DNA: TGTGCCAGCAGCGTAGCGGGGGGGGAGCTGTTTTTT; CDR3: CASSVAGGELFF; V: TRBV9; J: TRBJ2-2; D: -; size: -
DNA: TGTGCCAGCAGATTGGGACGCGGAGTCTATGGCTACACCTTC; CDR3: CASRLGRGVYGYTF; V: TRBV28; J: TRBJ1-2; D: -; size: many
DNA: TGCAGTGCTAGAGCGGGGGGGACCCAGTACTTC; CDR3: CSARAGGTQYF; V: TRBV20-1; J: TRBJ2-5; D: TRBD2; size: -
DNA: TGTGCCAGCAGTCCCTCAAACAGGGCGAACACCGGGGAGCTGTTTTTT; CDR3: CASSPSNRANTGELFF; V: TRBV28; J: TRBJ2-2; D: -; size: many
DNA: TGTGCCAGCAGTGGGGGGGTCTCCCAGCATTTT; CDR3: CASSGGVSQHF; V: TRBV28; J: TRBJ1-5; D: -; size: many
DNA: TGTGCCAGCAGCGCGCTAGCGGGAGTGTACGAGCAGTACTTC; CDR3: CASSALAGVYEQYF; V: TRBV2; J: TRBJ2-7; D: TRBD2; size: many
DNA: TGTGCCAGCAGCCCGCCTAGTGGGGACAGGGAAGAGGAGCAGTACTTC; CDR3: CASSPPSGDREEEQYF; V: TRBV11-1; J: TRBJ2-7; D: TRBD1; size: many
DNA: TGTGCCAGCAGCCTGGGACAGTTCCAAGCTTTCTTT; CDR3: CASSLGQFQAFF; V: TRBV12-3/TRBV12-4; J: TRBJ1-1; D: TRBD1; size: many
DNA: TGTGCCAGCGGCCCAGGACAGCAAAACTATGGCTACACCTTC; CDR3: CASGPGQQNYGYTF; V: TRBV12-3/TRBV12-4; J: TRBJ1-2; D: -; size: -
DNA: TGTGCCAGCAGTCAGAAGACACGACAGGAGCCCTACGAGCAGTACTTC; CDR3: CASSQKTRQEPYEQYF; V: TRBV28; J: TRBJ2-7; D: -; size: many
DNA: TGTGCCAGTAACCGGGCAGGGCAAGAGACCCAGTACTTC; CDR3: CASNRAGQETQYF; V: TRBV19; J: TRBJ2-5; D: -; size: many
DNA: TGCAGTGCTCCGGGGGGGGGAAGCAATCAGCCCCAGCATTTT; CDR3: CSAPGGGSNQPQHF; V: TRBV20-1; J: TRBJ1-5; D: -; size: -
DNA: TGTGCCAGCAGCCCACCCGACAGAGCCAAAGAGACCCAGTACTTC; CDR3: CASSPPDRAKETQYF; V: TRBV12-3/TRBV12-4; J: TRBJ2-5; D: -; size: many
DNA: TGTGCCAGCAGTCCCGGGCGGGGGCGCGGGGAGACCCAGTACTTC; CDR3: CASSPGRGRGETQYF; V: TRBV28; J: TRBJ2-5; D: -; size: -
DNA: TGTGCCAGCAGCTTAGTGGTGGCAGTGAACACTGAAGCTTTCTTT; CDR3: CASSLVVAVNTEAFF; V: TRBV7-2; J: TRBJ1-1; D: -; size: many
DNA: TGCGCCAGCAGCCAAGATTCGGGAGGGAGCAATCAGCCCCAGCATTTT; CDR3: CASSQDSGGSNQPQHF; V: TRBV4-3; J: TRBJ1-5; D: -; size: -
DNA: TGTGCCAGTGAGAAGGCAGGGAGGGATGAGACCCAGTACTTC; CDR3: CASEKAGRDETQYF; V: TRBV3-1; J: TRBJ2-5; D: TRBD2; size: -
DNA: TGTGCCAGCAGTTACTCGATCGGGTTACGGGGGAACACTGAAGCTTTCTTT; CDR3: CASSYSIGLRGNTEAFF; V: TRBV6-5; J: TRBJ1-1; D: -; size: -
DNA: TGCAGTGCTACCGGGCCCCGGGGGACCCAGTACTTC; CDR3: CSATGPRGTQYF; V: TRBV20-1; J: TRBJ2-5; D: -; size: -